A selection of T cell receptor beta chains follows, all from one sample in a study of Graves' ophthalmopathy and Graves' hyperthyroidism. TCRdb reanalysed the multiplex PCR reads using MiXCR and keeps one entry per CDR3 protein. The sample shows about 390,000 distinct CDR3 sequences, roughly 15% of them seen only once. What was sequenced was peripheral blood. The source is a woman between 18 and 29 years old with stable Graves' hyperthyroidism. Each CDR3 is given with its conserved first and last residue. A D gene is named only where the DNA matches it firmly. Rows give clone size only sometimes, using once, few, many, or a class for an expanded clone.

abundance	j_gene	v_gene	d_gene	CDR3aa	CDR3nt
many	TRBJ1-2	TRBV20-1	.	CSATATGRDNYGYTF	TGCAGTGCTACGGCGACAGGCAGGGATAACTATGGCTACACCTTC
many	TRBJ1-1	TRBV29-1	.	CSVYPRQNRNTEAFF	TGCAGCGTTTACCCTCGACAGAATAGGAACACTGAAGCTTTCTTT
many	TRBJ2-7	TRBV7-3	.	CASSLKFGGPYEQYF	TGTGCCAGCAGCTTAAAATTCGGTGGCCCCTACGAGCAGTACTTC
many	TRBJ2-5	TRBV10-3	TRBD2	CAISDSRGGHTETQYF	TGTGCCATCAGTGACTCCCGGGGGGGCCATACAGAGACCCAGTACTTC
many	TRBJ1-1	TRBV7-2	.	CASSYRAKNTEAFF	TGTGCCAGCAGCTACAGGGCTAAGAACACTGAAGCTTTCTTT
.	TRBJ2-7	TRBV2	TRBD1	CAIKDRNSSYEQYF	TGTGCCATTAAGGACAGGAACAGCTCCTACGAGCAGTACTTC
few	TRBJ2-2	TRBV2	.	CASSVAETFNTGELFF	TGTGCCAGCAGTGTGGCAGAGACCTTCAACACCGGGGAGCTGTTTTTT
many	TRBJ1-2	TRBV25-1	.	CASSEIGGSGYTF	TGTGCCAGCAGTGAAATTGGGGGATCCGGCTACACCTTC
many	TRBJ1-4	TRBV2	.	CAGKQGGNEKLFF	TGTGCCGGGAAACAGGGAGGTAATGAAAAACTGTTTTTT
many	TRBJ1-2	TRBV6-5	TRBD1	CASTATGYGYTF	TGTGCCAGCACCGCGACAGGGTATGGCTACACCTTC
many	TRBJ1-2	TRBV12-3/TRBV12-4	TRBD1	CASSLGGQTGYGYTF	TGTGCCAGCAGTTTAGGGGGACAGACAGGCTATGGCTACACCTTC
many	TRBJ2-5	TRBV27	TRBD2	CASSAGGANWGQYF	TGTGCCAGCAGTGCCGGGGGGGCCAACTGGGGCCAGTACTTC
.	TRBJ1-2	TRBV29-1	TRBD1	CSPSTLTGVGYTF	TGCAGCCCTAGCACACTGACAGGGGTTGGCTACACCTTC
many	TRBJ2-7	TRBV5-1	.	CASSLYGHEQYF	TGCGCCAGCAGCCTTTACGGCCACGAGCAGTACTTC
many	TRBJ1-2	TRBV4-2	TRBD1	CASSQGDREYGYTF	TGTGCCAGCAGCCAAGGGGACAGGGAGTATGGCTACACCTTC
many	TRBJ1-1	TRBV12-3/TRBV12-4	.	CASSWGSGLEAFF	TGTGCCAGCAGTTGGGGGTCAGGGTTGGAAGCTTTCTTT
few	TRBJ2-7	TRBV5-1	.	CASSITPRLRAEQYF	TGCGCCAGCAGCATAACACCCCGCTTACGGGCCGAGCAGTACTTC
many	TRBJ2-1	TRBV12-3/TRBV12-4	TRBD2	CASSLTGGANEQFF	TGTGCCAGCAGTCTGACCGGGGGGGCCAATGAGCAGTTCTTC
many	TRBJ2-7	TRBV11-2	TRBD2	CASSLGGTRNRYEQYF	TGTGCCAGCAGCTTGGGGGGGACTAGGAATCGCTACGAGCAGTACTTC
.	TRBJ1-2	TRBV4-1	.	CASSRAGGTDGYTF	TGCGCCAGCAGCCGGGCGGGTGGGACGGATGGCTACACCTTC
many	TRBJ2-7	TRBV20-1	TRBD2	CSARPGLAGKTYEQYF	TGCAGTGCTAGACCCGGACTAGCGGGGAAAACCTACGAGCAGTACTTC
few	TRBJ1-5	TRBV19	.	CASSSTGPVSQPQHF	TGTGCCAGTAGTAGTACTGGACCGGTAAGTCAGCCCCAGCATTTT
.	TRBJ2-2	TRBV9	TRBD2	CASSVAGRGGTGELFF	TGTGCCAGCAGCGTAGCGGGCCGGGGGGGCACCGGGGAGCTGTTTTTT
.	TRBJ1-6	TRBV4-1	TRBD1	CASSRLTGGVSPLHF	TGCGCCAGCAGCCGGCTAACAGGGGGGGTTTCACCCCTCCACTTT
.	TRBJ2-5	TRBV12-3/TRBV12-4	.	CASSYDPLEGRETQYF	TGTGCCAGCAGTTACGACCCTTTGGAGGGCCGGGAGACCCAGTACTTC
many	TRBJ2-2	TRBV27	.	CASSFLRGELFF	TGTGCCAGCAGTTTTCTGCGAGGGGAGCTGTTTTTT
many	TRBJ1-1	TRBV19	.	CASSRTLGAEAFF	TGTGCCAGTAGCAGGACCCTCGGGGCTGAAGCTTTCTTT
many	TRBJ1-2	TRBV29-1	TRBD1	CSVILQGIYGYTF	TGCAGCGTTATTTTACAGGGGATCTATGGCTACACCTTC
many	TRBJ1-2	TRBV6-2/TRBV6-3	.	CASTVSRSGGYTF	TGTGCCAGCACCGTCTCTCGGTCTGGTGGCTACACCTTC
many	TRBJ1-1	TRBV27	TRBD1	CASRPSWEGATAFF	TGTGCCAGCAGACCATCGTGGGAGGGGGCTACAGCTTTCTTT
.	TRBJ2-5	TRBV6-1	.	CASTEEAQETQYF	TGTGCCAGCACCGAGGAGGCTCAAGAGACCCAGTACTTC
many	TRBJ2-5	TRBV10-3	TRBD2	CAIKGTSGDQETQYF	TGTGCCATCAAGGGGACTAGCGGGGACCAAGAGACCCAGTACTTC
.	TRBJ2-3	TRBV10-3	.	CASARGDGTDTQYF	TGTGCCTCCGCTCGAGGGGATGGCACAGATACGCAGTATTTT
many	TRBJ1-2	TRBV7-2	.	CASSLVVINYGYTF	TGTGCCAGCAGCTTAGTCGTCATCAACTATGGCTACACCTTC
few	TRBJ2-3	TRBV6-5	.	CASSLLEGDTQYF	TGTGCCAGCAGCCTACTAGAGGGAGATACGCAGTATTTT
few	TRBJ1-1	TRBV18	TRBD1	CASGDRVGTVAEAFF	TGTGCCAGCGGGGACAGGGTAGGTACCGTGGCTGAAGCTTTCTTT
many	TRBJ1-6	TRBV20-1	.	CSARWRPDSPLHF	TGCAGTGCTAGGTGGCGCCCCGACTCACCCCTCCACTTT
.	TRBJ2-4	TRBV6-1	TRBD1	CASRTDRAKNIKYF	TGTGCCAGCAGGACTGACAGGGCCAAAAACATTAAGTACTTC
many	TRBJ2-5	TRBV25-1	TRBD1	CASSELGTGWETQYF	TGTGCCAGCAGTGAATTGGGGACAGGGTGGGAGACCCAGTACTTC
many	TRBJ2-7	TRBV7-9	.	CASSLGGSVSYEQYF	TGTGCCAGCAGCTTAGGTGGCAGCGTCTCCTACGAGCAGTACTTC
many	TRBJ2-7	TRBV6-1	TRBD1	CASSEENAGGFYEQYF	TGTGCCAGCAGTGAAGAGAATGCAGGGGGCTTCTACGAGCAGTACTTC
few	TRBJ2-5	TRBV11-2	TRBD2	CASMGGRWETQYF	TGTGCCAGCATGGGGGGGAGGTGGGAGACCCAGTACTTC
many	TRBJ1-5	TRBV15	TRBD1	CATSRDWGTDHSNQPQHF	TGTGCCACCAGCAGAGATTGGGGGACAGACCATAGCAATCAGCCCCAGCATTTT
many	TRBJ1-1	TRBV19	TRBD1	CASSRGGWTEAFF	TGTGCCAGTAGTAGAGGGGGCTGGACTGAAGCTTTCTTT
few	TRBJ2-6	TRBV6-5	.	CASSYGWGALTTPGANVLTF	TGTGCCAGCAGTTACGGTTGGGGGGCGCTGACTACCCCTGGGGCCAACGTCCTGACTTTC
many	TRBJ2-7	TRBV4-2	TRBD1	CASSQRDGTEVSYEQYF	TGTGCCAGCAGCCAACGAGACGGGACAGAGGTTTCGTACGAGCAGTACTTC
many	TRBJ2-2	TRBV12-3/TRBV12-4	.	CASSLGPGGSTGELFF	TGTGCCAGCAGCCTAGGCCCTGGGGGCAGCACCGGGGAGCTGTTTTTT
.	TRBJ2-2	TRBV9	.	CVSSVVPDTGELFF	TGTGTCAGCAGCGTAGTACCAGACACCGGGGAGCTGTTTTTT